The 19 T cell receptor beta chains below all came from one sample that was sequenced in a study of shared clonotypes between healthy human individuals. Sequenced by immunoSEQ multiplex PCR; TCRdb stores in-frame clones only, minus some. The data show approximately 1.4 million clones, with approximately 98% seen just once and roughly 0.45% held by the top ten. Material for sequencing was naive CD4+ T cells sorted from blood. Subset given: CD45RA+ positively selected. The source of these receptors is a man aged 25-45 years in good health.

The gene calls are TRBV9 and TRBJ2-5; D unresolved. V lost 4 bases, J lost 1 base, and 14 bases lay in between. CDR1 and CDR2 from the germline V gene are SGDLS and YYNGEE. This CDR3 contains 15 residues. DNA for the CDR3: TGTGCCAGCAGCAAAGACGAGCGCTCCCAAGAGACCCAGTACTTC. This gives the protein CASSKDERSQETQYF.

The chain links TRBV6-1 to TRBJ1-5, with D unresolved. Trimming pared 5 bases from V and 8 bases from J, leaving 13 bases between. Germline V gives CDR1 MNHNS, CDR2 SASEGT. The CDR3 is made up of 13 amino acids. CDR3 sequence: CASSRTEGEPQHF. The CDR3 DNA sequence: TGTGCCAGCAGTCGGACGGAAGGCGAGCCCCAGCATTTT.

V usage is TRBV19 and J usage is TRBJ2-1; D may be TRBD2 (5 bases). The CDR3 runs 17 residues. CDR1 is LNHDA, CDR2 SQIVND, per germline (reference sequence). Trimming removed 5 bases from V and 3 bases from J, with 20 bases in between. This CDR3 is CASSQGISVILYNEQFF. The CDR3 region has the DNA TGTGCCAGTAGTCAAGGGATTAGCGTGATTCTCTACAATGAGCAGTTCTTC. The full variable domain, its missing parts supplied by reference TRBV19 and TRBJ2-1, is DGGITQSPKYLFRKEGQNVTLSCEQNLNHDAMYWYRQDPGQGLRLIYYSQIVNDFQKGDIAEGYSVSREKKESFPLTVTSAQKNPTAFYLCASSQGISVILYNEQFFGPGTRLTVL.

The chain carries TRBV5-6 and TRBJ2-7; 9 nucleotides line up with TRBD1. Germline CDR1 and CDR2: SGHDT and YYEEEE. V lost 4 bases to trimming and J lost 2 bases; unmatched junction nucleotides: 13. The CDR3 is 17 residues long. DNA for the CDR3: TGTGCCAGCAGCGGAAGAAGGGACAGGGAGGGCACCTACGAGCAGTACTTC. Its protein product is CASSGRRDREGTYEQYF. The variable domain in full, completed from reference TRBV5-6 and TRBJ2-7, reads DAGVTQSPTHLIKTRGQQVTLRCSPKSGHDTVSWYQQALGQGPQFIFQYYEEEERQRGNFPDRFSGHQFPNYSSELNVNALLLGDSALYLCASSGRRDREGTYEQYFGPGTRLTVT.

The chain has TRBV2 and TRBJ2-3; 7 bases line up with TRBD2. Germline assignment: CDR1 SNHLY and CDR2 FYNNEI. With V trimmed by 2 bases and J by 2 bases, 1 base remained unmatched. The length of the CDR3 is 14 residues. Written as DNA, the CDR3 is TGTGCCAGCAGTGAACTAGCGGCCACAGATACGCAGTATTTT. Translated, it gives CASSELAATDTQYF.

The chain carries TRBV7-9 and TRBJ2-3; D perhaps matches TRBD2 (5 bases). The V end lost 7 bases, the J end lost 2 bases, and 19 bases lay between the germline ends. The CDR3 covers 16 residues. The germline gives CDR1 SEHNR, CDR2 FQNEAQ (reference sequence). The CDR3 nucleotides read TGTGCCAGCACTAAACGGGCCGGGATTTCCACAGATACGCAGTATTTT. Protein product: CASTKRAGISTDTQYF. The variable domain in full, with the rest retrieved from reference TRBV7-9 and TRBJ2-3, is DTGVSQNPRHKITKRGQNVTFRCDPISEHNRLYWYRQTLGQGPEFLTYFQNEAQLEKSRLLSDRFSAERPKGSFSTLEIQRTEQGDSAMYLCASTKRAGISTDTQYFGPGTRLTVL.

CDR3 residues: CASSITDTQYF. CDR3 DNA sequence: TGTGCCAGCAGTATCACAGATACGCAGTATTTT. The chain is built from TRBV6-6 and TRBJ2-3; D remains ambiguous. The length of the CDR3 is 11 residues. The germline CDR1 and CDR2 sequences are MNHNY and SVGAGI (reference sequence). The ends were cut back, 5 bases at V and 2 bases at J, with 2 bases in the middle.

The sample holds a few counts of this clone. This chain uses TRBV15 with TRBJ1-1, with D tentatively TRBD1 (5 bases). The V end was cut by 11 bases, the J end by 0 bases, with 10 bases between. The CDR3 is made up of 12 amino acids. Germline CDR1 and CDR2: LNHNV and YYDKDF (reference sequence). CDR3 bases: TGTGCCTCCTCAGGGCTGAACACTGAAGCTTTCTTT. It codes for CASSGLNTEAFF.

The chain links TRBV5-1 to TRBJ2-1, with D unresolved. Germline V gene lookup returns CDR1 SGHRS and CDR2 YFSETQ. The CDR3 runs to 15 residues. V lost 4 bases, J lost 0 bases, and 11 bases lay in between. CDR3 DNA: TGCGCCAGCAGCCCCCGGCGCGGCTCCTACAATGAGCAGTTCTTC. It codes for CASSPRRGSYNEQFF.

This clone occurred once. CDR3 amino acids: CASSQFKANTEAFF. CDR3 nucleotide sequence: TGCGCCAGCAGTCAATTTAAGGCGAACACTGAAGCTTTCTTT. The V call is TRBV23-1, the J call TRBJ1-1, with D unresolved. TRBV23-1 is known as an ORF, though its function is uncertain. Trimming took off 1 base at V and 1 base at J, with 7 bases between the two ends. The CDR3 is made up of 14 amino acids.

The CDR3 protein is CASSYRTSGGTGELFF. CDR3 nucleotide sequence: TGTGCCAGCAGTTACCGGACTAGCGGGGGAACCGGGGAGCTGTTTTTT. The rearrangement uses TRBV27 and TRBJ2-2; 13 bases are a match to TRBD2. The germline V gene has CDR1 MNHEY and CDR2 SMNVEV (reference sequence). Trimming at V came to 4 bases and at J to 5 bases, leaving 4 bases not matched to a gene. The CDR3 extends over 16 amino acids.

The chain is built from TRBV7-9 and TRBJ2-1, with a weak D call TRBD1 (5 bases). The CDR3 spans 16 residues. The V end lost 0 bases, the J end lost 3 bases, and 12 bases lay between the germline ends. Germline CDR1 and CDR2: SEHNR and FQNEAQ (reference sequence). The CDR3 region has the DNA TGTGCCAGCAGCTTAGCTACCGGACACCTCTACAATGAGCAGTTCTTC. Translated: CASSLATGHLYNEQFF.

The J gene is TRBJ2-1, the V gene TRBV28; 9 positions agree with TRBD2. Unmatched junction bases numbered 13, after V lost 6 bases and J lost 10 bases. Germline-derived CDR1 and CDR2 are MDHEN and SYDVKM. The CDR3 spans 15 residues. The CDR3 nucleotides read TGTGCCAGCAGAGAAGCCGGGACTAGCAGAGTGGAGCAGTTCTTC. Amino acids: CASREAGTSRVEQFF.

This chain connects TRBV10-3 to TRBJ1-1; weak D call: TRBD1 (6 bases). Looked up from germline, CDR1 is ENHRY and CDR2 is SYGVKD. The CDR3 covers 16 residues. Trimming removed 3 bases from V and 4 bases from J, with 18 bases in between. The chain's CDR3 is CAISDRGRDTGTEAFF. DNA of the CDR3: TGTGCCATCAGTGACCGGGGGCGGGACACAGGCACTGAAGCTTTCTTT.

CDR3 DNA sequence: TGCGCCAGCAGCTTCCCTAGCGGACAAGAGACCCAGTACTTC. This gives the protein CASSFPSGQETQYF. This sequence joins TRBV5-1 and TRBJ2-5; the match to TRBD2 covers 7 bases. Germline values: CDR1 SGHRS, CDR2 YFSETQ. The ends lost 2 bases at V and 2 bases at J; junction bases unmatched: 3. This CDR3 region has 14 residues.

The chain links TRBV30 to TRBJ1-2; the match to TRBD1 covers 8 bases. V dropped 3 bases and J dropped 6; count of bases not matched to a gene: 6. In germline, CDR1 is GTSNPN, CDR2 SVGIG (reference sequence). CDR3 size: 13 residues. Here the CDR3 DNA reads TGTGCCTGGAGGACAGGGGTTCCGGATGGCTACACCTTC. This sequence encodes CAWRTGVPDGYTF.

The V gene is TRBV2, the J gene TRBJ2-3; a possible D gene is TRBD2 (6 bases). Germline CDR1 is SNHLY and CDR2 is FYNNEI. V lost 6 bases, J lost 4 bases, and 14 bases lay in between. The CDR3 length is 14 residues. The CDR3, as DNA: TGTGCCAGCAGGACGCGAGCGGGTGCAGATACGCAGTATTTT. Its translation: CASRTRAGADTQYF.

This clone turned up a few times. This chain uses TRBV5-4 with TRBJ2-1, with 10 bases aligning to TRBD1. V was pared by 0 bases and J by 7 bases, with 4 bases of the junction left unmatched. The CDR3 has 15 amino acids. The germline gives CDR1 SGHNT, CDR2 YYREEE (reference sequence). CDR3 region: CASSLGQGARNEQFF. The CDR3 region has the DNA TGTGCCAGCAGCTTGGGACAGGGGGCGCGAAATGAGCAGTTCTTC.

V usage is TRBV28 and J usage is TRBJ2-7; TRBD2 matches at 7 bases. The germline V gene encodes CDR1 MDHEN and CDR2 SYDVKM. The CDR3 loop spans 14 amino acids. V trimming: 6 bases; J trimming: 2 bases; junction bases outside the gene matches: 7. DNA of the CDR3: TGTGCCAGCAGCCGGCCGGGAGGTCCCTACGAGCAGTACTTC. It yields the protein CASSRPGGPYEQYF. The whole variable domain, filled in from reference TRBV28 and TRBJ2-7, reads DVKVTQSSRYLVKRTGEKVFLECVQDMDHENMFWYRQDPGLGLRLIYFSYDVKMKEKGDIPEGYSVSREKKERFSLILESASTNQTSMYLCASSRPGGPYEQYFGPGTRLTVT.